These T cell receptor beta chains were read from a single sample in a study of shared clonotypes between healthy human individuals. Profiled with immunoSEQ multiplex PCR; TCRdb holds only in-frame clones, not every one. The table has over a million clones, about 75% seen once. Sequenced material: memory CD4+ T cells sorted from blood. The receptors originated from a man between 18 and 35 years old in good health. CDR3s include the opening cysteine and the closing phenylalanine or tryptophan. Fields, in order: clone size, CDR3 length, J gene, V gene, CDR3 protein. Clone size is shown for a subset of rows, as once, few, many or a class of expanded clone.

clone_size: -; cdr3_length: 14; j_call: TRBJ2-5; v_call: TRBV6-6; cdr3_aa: CASSSADLKETQYF
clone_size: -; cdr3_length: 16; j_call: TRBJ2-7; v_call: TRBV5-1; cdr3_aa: CASSVTGTGGMREQYF
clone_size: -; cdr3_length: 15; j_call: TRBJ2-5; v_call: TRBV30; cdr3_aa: CAWSLQGGFLETQYF
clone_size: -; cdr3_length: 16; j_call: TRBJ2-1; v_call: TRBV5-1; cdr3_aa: CASSLAAGTVHNEQFF
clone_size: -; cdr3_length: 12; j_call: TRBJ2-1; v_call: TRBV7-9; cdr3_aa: CASSREGLAGIF
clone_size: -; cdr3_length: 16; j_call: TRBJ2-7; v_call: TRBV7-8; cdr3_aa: CASSLVLAAQAEEQYF
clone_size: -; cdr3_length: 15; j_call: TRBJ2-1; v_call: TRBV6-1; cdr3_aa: CASSLQGTPYNEQFF
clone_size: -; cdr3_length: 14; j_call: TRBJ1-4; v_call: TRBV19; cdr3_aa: CASKPGQDLEKLFF
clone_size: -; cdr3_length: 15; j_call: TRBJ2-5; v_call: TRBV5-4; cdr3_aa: CASSLAGVGPITQYF
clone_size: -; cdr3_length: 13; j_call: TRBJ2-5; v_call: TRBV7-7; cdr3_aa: CASSLTDGKTQYF
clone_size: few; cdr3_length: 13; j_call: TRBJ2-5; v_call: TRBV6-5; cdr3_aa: CASNRGRGETQYF
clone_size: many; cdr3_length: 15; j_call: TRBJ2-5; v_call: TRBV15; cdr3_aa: CATSRAGTSMETQYF
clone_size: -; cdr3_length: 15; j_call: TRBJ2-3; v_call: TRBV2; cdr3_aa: CASSEAPVSTDTQYF
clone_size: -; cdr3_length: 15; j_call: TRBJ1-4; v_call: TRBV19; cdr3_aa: CASSPVQGAGEKLFF
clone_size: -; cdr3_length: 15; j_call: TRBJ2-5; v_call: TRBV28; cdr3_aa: CASSSRQMYQETQYF
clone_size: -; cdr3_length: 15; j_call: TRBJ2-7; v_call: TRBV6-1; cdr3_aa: CASSLGTSGPYEQYF
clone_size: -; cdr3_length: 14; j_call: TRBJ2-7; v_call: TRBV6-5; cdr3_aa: CASSPGQGRYEQYF
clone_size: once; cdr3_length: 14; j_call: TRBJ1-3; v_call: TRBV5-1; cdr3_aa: CASSFSAGGNTIYF
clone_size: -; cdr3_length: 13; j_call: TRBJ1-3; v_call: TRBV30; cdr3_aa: CARRTGPGNTIYF
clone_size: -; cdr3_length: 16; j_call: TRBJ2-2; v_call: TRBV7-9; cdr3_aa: CASSLKSGDEHRELFF
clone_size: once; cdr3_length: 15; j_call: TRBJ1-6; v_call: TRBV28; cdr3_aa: CASSSGTNFNSPLHF
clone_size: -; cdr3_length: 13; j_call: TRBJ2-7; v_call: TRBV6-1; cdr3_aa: CASSEAAGVGQYF
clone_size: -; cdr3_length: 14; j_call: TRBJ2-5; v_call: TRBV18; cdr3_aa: CASSPPWSRETQYF
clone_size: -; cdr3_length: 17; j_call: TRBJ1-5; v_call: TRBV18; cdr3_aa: CASSPPAGDGSNQPQHF
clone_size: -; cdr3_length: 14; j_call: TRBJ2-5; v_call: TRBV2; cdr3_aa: CASSELGVAETQYF
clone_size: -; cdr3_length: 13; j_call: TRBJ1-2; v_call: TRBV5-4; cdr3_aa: CASSLGGPSLNTF
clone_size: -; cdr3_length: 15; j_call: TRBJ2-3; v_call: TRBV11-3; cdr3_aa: CASSLRDRGTDTQYF
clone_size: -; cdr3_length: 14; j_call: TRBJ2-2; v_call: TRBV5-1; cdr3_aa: CASSLALNTGELFF
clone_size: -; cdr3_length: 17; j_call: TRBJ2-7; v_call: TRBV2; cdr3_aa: CASSGARTGALVYEQYF
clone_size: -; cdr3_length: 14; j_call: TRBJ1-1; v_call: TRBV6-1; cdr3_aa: CASSVQGFGTEAFF
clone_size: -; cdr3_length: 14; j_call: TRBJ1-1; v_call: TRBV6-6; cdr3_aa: CASSYSTANTEAFF
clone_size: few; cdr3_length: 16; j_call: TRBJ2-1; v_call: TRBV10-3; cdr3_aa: CAISLRLAGSYNEQFF
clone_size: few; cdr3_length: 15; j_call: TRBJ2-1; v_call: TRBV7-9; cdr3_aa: CASSSDPRSYNEQFF
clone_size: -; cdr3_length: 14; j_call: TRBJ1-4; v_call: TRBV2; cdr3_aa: CASIPDRGAEKLFF
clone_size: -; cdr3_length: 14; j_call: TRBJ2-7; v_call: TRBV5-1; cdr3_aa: CASSPGTATYEQYF
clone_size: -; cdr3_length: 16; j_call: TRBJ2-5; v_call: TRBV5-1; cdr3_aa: CASSLAGPLGQETQYF
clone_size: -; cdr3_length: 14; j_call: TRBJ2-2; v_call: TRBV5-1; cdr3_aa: CASRAGINTGELFF
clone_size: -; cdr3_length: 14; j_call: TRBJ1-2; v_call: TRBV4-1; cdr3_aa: CASSQATVSYGYTF
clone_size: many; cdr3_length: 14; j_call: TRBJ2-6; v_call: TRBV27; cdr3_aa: CASSLLSGANVLTF
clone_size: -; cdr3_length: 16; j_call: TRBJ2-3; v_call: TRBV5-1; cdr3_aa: CASSLGVGLSTDTQYF
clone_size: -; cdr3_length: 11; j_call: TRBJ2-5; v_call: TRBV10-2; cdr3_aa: CASGMGETQYF
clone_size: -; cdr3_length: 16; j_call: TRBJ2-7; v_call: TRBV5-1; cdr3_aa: CASSLAGQPSSYEQYF
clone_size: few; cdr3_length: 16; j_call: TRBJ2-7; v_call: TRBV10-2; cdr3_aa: CASSDVGGGLSYEQYF